This TCR beta chain was sequenced for a study of read filtering for tumor transcriptome and immune sequencing. This library used approximately 0.4 ug RNA and molecular barcoded adaptors spanning alpha/delta and beta/gamma chains. TCRdb analysed the reads with MiXCR anew, one entry per CDR3 protein. The data hold roughly 56,000 distinct CDR3 sequences, with about a fifth observed a single time. This clonotype was observed many times. V lost 5 bases and J 2 bases, leaving 6 bases between the germline ends. This CDR3 is built from 13 residues. Germline CDR1 reads LNHNV; CDR2 reads YYDKDF (reference sequence).

The chain recombines TRBV15 with TRBJ2-2; D is unclear. The sample comprised a population of CD138-negative cells sorted from bone marrow. The receptor's source is a donor at least 40 years old with multiple myeloma. CDR3 amino acids: CATSPRNTGELFF. In DNA form, the CDR3 reads TGTGCCACCAGCCCCCGCAACACCGGGGAGCTGTTTTTT. The entire variable domain, with the rest obtained from reference TRBV15 and TRBJ2-2, is as follows: DAMVIQNPRYQVTQFGKPVTLSCSQTLNHNVMYWYQQKSSQAPKLLFHYYDKDFNNEADTPDNFQSRRPNTSFCFLDIRSPGLGDTAMYLCATSPRNTGELFFGEGSRLTVL.